Listed below are T cell receptor beta chains from one sample, sequenced in a study of T cells after yellow fever vaccination. TCRdb passed the 5' RACE reads through MiXCR, listing each CDR3 protein once. The sample lists under 95,000 distinct CDR3 sequences; more than 5.5% were seen once. Sample: CD8+ T cells sorted from PBMCs, taken approximately 11 days after the first yellow fever vaccination. Receptor source: a man between 18 and 35 years old who received the YFV17D yellow fever vaccine. Both conserved end residues are part of each CDR3. The D gene is left open where the match is weak. A row's size may be missing; if present it is once, few, many or a size class.

NA	few	TRBV27	TRBJ1-1	TGTGCCAGCAGTTTATTATCGGGGAACACTGAAGCTTTCTTT	CASSLLSGNTEAFF
TRBD1	few	TRBV11-2	TRBJ2-5	TGTGCCAGCCAACCGGGGACAGGGGGCGGTAACAGCGAGACCCAGTACTTC	CASQPGTGGGNSETQYF
NA	NA	TRBV6-1	TRBJ2-2	TGTGCCAGCAGTCCGGACAAGGGGGACACCGGGGAGCTGTTTTTT	CASSPDKGDTGELFF
NA	NA	TRBV27	TRBJ2-6	TGTGCCAGCAGTTTTGGGGGAGATCCTGGGGCCAACGTCCTGACTTTC	CASSFGGDPGANVLTF
TRBD1	NA	TRBV20-1	TRBJ2-1	TGCAGCCTCCGGGACAGGGGGCGCGGTGAGCAGTTCTTC	CSLRDRGRGEQFF
NA	few	TRBV6-5	TRBJ2-2	TGTGCCAGCATTAGTAGGAACACCGGGGAGCTGTTTTTT	CASISRNTGELFF
NA	NA	TRBV6-2/TRBV6-3	TRBJ2-6	TGTGCCAGCAGTTACGCGGCAGTCTCTGGGGCCAACGTCCTGACTTTC	CASSYAAVSGANVLTF
NA	many	TRBV27	TRBJ1-1	TGTGCCAGCAGTATAACAGGGCTCATGAACACTGAAGCTTTCTTT	CASSITGLMNTEAFF
TRBD1	many	TRBV20-1	TRBJ1-2	TGCAGTGCTAGGCCGACAGGGGCTCTATGGGGCTACACCTTC	CSARPTGALWGYTF
NA	NA	TRBV29-1	TRBJ2-5	TGCAGCGTTGAGTATCCGAATCGAGGAGAGACCCAGTACTTC	CSVEYPNRGETQYF
NA	many	TRBV11-2	TRBJ1-1	TGTGCCAGCAGCTCGAGGCTAATGAACACTGAAGCTTTCTTT	CASSSRLMNTEAFF
TRBD1	many	TRBV5-1	TRBJ2-1	TGCGCCAGCAGCGACCGGGACAGGGGATACAATGAGCAGTTCTTC	CASSDRDRGYNEQFF
NA	many	TRBV12-3/TRBV12-4	TRBJ2-1	TGTGCCGTGAAAGACGCCCTTAGTGGTGAGCAGTTCTTC	CAVKDALSGEQFF
NA	NA	TRBV29-1	TRBJ2-6	TGCAGCGTCGAAAGGGATGAGGCCAACGTCCTGACTTTC	CSVERDEANVLTF
NA	many	TRBV23-1	TRBJ2-5	TGCGCCAGAAGGGGCAGGGTCGCAGAGACCCAGTACTTC	CARRGRVAETQYF
TRBD2	many	TRBV27	TRBJ2-1	TGTGCCAGCAGTTACACTAGCGGGAGCTACAATGAGCAGTTCTTC	CASSYTSGSYNEQFF
NA	many	TRBV6-5	TRBJ1-5	TGTGCCAGCGGCAGGGTGTCTCCCCAGCATTTT	CASGRVSPQHF
TRBD2	many	TRBV7-6	TRBJ2-1	TGTGCCAGCAGCTTAAGTAGCGGGGGGGCCATCGGTGAGCAGTTCTTC	CASSLSSGGAIGEQFF
NA	NA	TRBV10-3	TRBJ2-3	TGTGCCATCAGTGAGTCGAAAGGACGCGGAGCGGAGGGGCAGTATTTT	CAISESKGRGAEGQYF
TRBD1	few	TRBV27	TRBJ1-1	TGTGCCAGCAGTTTTGAGGGGGCGGAGAACACTGAAGCTTTCTTT	CASSFEGAENTEAFF
TRBD1	NA	TRBV6-5	TRBJ2-2	TGTGCCAGCAGCTACCGACAGGGGGCTAACACCGGGGAGCTGTTTTTT	CASSYRQGANTGELFF
NA	many	TRBV12-3/TRBV12-4	TRBJ2-7	TGTGCCAGCAGTTCCTCGCCCAGGGCCGAGCAGTACTTC	CASSSSPRAEQYF
NA	NA	TRBV5-1	TRBJ2-1	TGCGCCAGCAGCTTGTACTCCAGGCGTTATGAGCAGTTCTTC	CASSLYSRRYEQFF
NA	few	TRBV29-1	TRBJ2-4	TGCAGCGTTGAGGGGGCTCCCAAAAACATTCAGTACTTC	CSVEGAPKNIQYF
NA	NA	TRBV5-4	TRBJ2-3	TGTGCCAGCAGCACCCCAGAGGGTGGGGTCACAGATACGCAGTATTTT	CASSTPEGGVTDTQYF
TRBD1	few	TRBV19	TRBJ1-1	TGTGCCAGTAGTATCTGGACAGGGAACACTGAAGCTTTCTTT	CASSIWTGNTEAFF
TRBD2	NA	TRBV7-2	TRBJ2-5	TGTGCCAGCAGCTGGGGACTAGCCCCGTCCTTC	CASSWGLAPSF
NA	many	TRBV12-3/TRBV12-4	TRBJ1-1	TGTGCCAGCAGTCGACGGGGCCTAGAAGCTTTCTTT	CASSRRGLEAFF
NA	few	TRBV5-4	TRBJ2-3	TGTGCCAGCAGCTCCTTAAAGGCGGAGGCAGATACGCAGTATTTT	CASSSLKAEADTQYF
NA	NA	TRBV6-5	TRBJ2-3	TGTGCCAGCAGTTACCTGTCAGGGGTGGCAGATACGCAGTATTTT	CASSYLSGVADTQYF
NA	many	TRBV29-1	TRBJ2-6	TGCAGCGTTGAAAAGGACAGCCCCTCTGGGGCCAACGTCCTGACTTTC	CSVEKDSPSGANVLTF
NA	few	TRBV13	TRBJ2-7	TGTGCCAGCAGCTTAAGGCACGAGCAGTACTTC	CASSLRHEQYF
NA	few	TRBV11-2	TRBJ2-3	TGTGCCAGCAGCTTAGGGACCTTCATGGGCTCGAGCACAGATACGCAGTATTTT	CASSLGTFMGSSTDTQYF